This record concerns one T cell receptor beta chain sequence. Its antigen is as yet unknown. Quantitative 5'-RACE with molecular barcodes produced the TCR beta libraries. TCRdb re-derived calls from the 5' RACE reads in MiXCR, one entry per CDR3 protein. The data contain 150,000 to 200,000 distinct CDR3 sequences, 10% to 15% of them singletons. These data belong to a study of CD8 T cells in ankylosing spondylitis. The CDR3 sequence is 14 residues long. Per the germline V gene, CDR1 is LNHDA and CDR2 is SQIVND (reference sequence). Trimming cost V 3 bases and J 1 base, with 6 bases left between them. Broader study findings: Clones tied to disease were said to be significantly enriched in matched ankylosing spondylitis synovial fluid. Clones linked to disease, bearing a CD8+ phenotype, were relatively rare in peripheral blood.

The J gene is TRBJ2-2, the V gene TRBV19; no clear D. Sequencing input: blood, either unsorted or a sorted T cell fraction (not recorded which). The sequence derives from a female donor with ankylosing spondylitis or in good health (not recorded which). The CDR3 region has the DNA TGTGCCAGTAGTATTGGCAAGAACACCGGGGAGCTGTTTTTT. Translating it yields CASSIGKNTGELFF.